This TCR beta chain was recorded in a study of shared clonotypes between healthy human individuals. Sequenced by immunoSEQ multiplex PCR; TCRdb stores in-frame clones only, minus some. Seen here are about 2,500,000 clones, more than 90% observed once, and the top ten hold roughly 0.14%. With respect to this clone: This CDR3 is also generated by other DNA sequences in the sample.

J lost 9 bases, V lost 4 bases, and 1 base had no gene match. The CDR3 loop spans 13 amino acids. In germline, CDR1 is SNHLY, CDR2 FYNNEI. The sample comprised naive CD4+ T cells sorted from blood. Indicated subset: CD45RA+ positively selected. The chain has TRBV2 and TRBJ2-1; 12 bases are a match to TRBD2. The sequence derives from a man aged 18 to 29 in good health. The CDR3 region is CASSGGLAGEQFF. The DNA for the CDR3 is TGTGCCAGCAGTGGGGGACTAGCGGGTGAGCAGTTCTTC.